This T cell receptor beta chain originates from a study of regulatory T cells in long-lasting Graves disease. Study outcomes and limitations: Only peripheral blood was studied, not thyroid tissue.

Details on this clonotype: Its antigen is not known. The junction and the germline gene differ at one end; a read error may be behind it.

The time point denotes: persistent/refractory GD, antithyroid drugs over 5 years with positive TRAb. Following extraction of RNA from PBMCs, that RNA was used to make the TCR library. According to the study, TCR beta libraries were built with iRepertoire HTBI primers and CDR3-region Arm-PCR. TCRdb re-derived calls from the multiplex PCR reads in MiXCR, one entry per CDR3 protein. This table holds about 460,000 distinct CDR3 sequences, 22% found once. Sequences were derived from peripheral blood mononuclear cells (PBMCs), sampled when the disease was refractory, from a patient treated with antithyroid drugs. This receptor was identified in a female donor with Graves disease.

The chain's CDR3 is CASSGEQGPNQPQHF. The CDR3 region has the DNA TGTGCCAGCAGTGGTGAACAGGGACCTAATCAGCCCCAGCATTTT. The chain uses TRBV10-3 and TRBJ1-5, with D possibly matching TRBD1 (6 bases). This CDR3 spans 15 amino acids. Germline CDR1 is ENHRY and CDR2 is SYGVKD.